This TCR beta chain came from a study of blood T cell repertoires in COVID-19. Across the whole study: PBMCs, B-cell-depleted T cells, or T cells were the source of the cDNA or gDNA that made up the material.

This clone appeared many times. Sequenced by immunoSEQ multiplex PCR; TCRdb stores in-frame clones only, minus some. Here the sample spans about 280,000 clones, 75% to 85% being singletons. CDR3 length equals 18 residues. V shed 3 bases, J shed 2 bases, and the junction held 6 bases outside the gene matches. Germline-derived CDR1 and CDR2 are LNHDA and SQIVND (reference sequence). The sequenced sample consisted of peripheral blood. The clonotype was recovered from a middle-aged man with active or convalescent COVID-19. The chain is built from TRBV19 and TRBJ2-2, with 13 positions matching TRBD2. The CDR3 DNA sequence: TGTGCCAGTAGTATTGAGGGACTAGCGGGGCTTAACACCGGGGAGCTGTTTTTT. Encoded protein: CASSIEGLAGLNTGELFF.